One and the same sample provided the 21 T cell receptor beta chains below, sequenced in a study of cytomegalovirus exposure and HLA in healthy donors. Primers for the PCR totalled 60 Vbeta and 13 Jbeta. Here immunoSEQ multiplex PCR was the method, and the copy in TCRdb shows in-frame clones only, minus some. The repertoire holds about 180,000 clones, roughly 79% seen once, with less than 8% in the top ten. The specimen sequenced was PBMCs. The source is a man aged 40-55 years in good health and CMV-seropositive.

The CDR3 loop is CSVGRWGQGGDYEQYF. As DNA, the CDR3 is TGCAGCGTTGGCCGCTGGGGACAGGGGGGGGACTACGAGCAGTACTTC. The rearrangement joins TRBV29-1 to TRBJ2-7, with 11 positions matching TRBD1. There are 16 residues in the CDR3. Germline V gene lookup returns CDR1 SQVTM and CDR2 ANQGSEA. V gave up 4 bases and J gave up 3 bases; unmatched junction bases: 11.

The chain couples TRBV13 to TRBJ2-1; 7 bases match TRBD1. The CDR3 spans 15 residues. V was pared by 3 bases and J by 4 bases, with 6 bases of the junction left unmatched. Germline CDR1 reads PRHDT; CDR2 reads FYEKMQ (reference sequence). The CDR3 region is CASSFGDREYNEQFF. CDR3 bases: TGTGCCAGCAGCTTCGGAGACAGGGAATACAATGAGCAGTTCTTC.

The count of this clone is one. This chain uses TRBV29-1 with TRBJ2-6, with TRBD2 as a possible D gene (6 bases). Trimming cost V 4 bases and J 0 bases, with 10 bases left between them. The germline V gene has CDR1 SQVTM and CDR2 ANQGSEA. The CDR3 has 15 amino acids. In DNA, the CDR3 is TGCAGCGTTGCCGGGGGTAACTCTGGGGCCAACGTCCTGACTTTC. Its translation is CSVAGGNSGANVLTF.

This clone has a single count. This chain joins TRBV7-9 and TRBJ1-2; 7 bases fit TRBD1. The CDR3 contains 15 residues. Germline V gives CDR1 SEHNR, CDR2 FQNEAQ (reference sequence). V gave up 5 bases and J gave up 5 bases; unmatched junction bases: 11. The CDR3 sequence: CASSKGTAAGYGYTF. CDR3 coding DNA: TGTGCCAGCAGCAAGGGGACAGCGGCAGGGTATGGCTACACCTTC.

There are a few counts of this clone. At one boundary the junction diverges from the germline segment, which might be a read error. The chain uses TRBV11-3 and TRBJ2-6; D perhaps matches TRBD2 (6 bases). The CDR3 sequence is 16 residues long. CDR1 and CDR2 (germline): SGHNT, YENEEA. The CDR3 nucleotides read TGTGCCAGCAGACGAACGGGGGTTGGTGGGGCCAACGGCCTGACTTTC. This encodes CASRRTGVGGANGLTF.

This sequence joins TRBV5-1 and TRBJ1-4; 9 bases fit TRBD1. Trimming removed 4 bases from V and 7 bases from J; junction bases left unmatched: 8. The CDR3 length is 15 residues. CDR1 and CDR2 from the germline V gene are SGHRS and YFSETQ. The CDR3 protein is CASSPLQGAAEKLFF. The CDR3, as DNA: TGCGCCAGCAGCCCGTTACAGGGGGCGGCTGAAAAACTGTTTTTT.

This sequence joins TRBV25-1 and TRBJ1-2; tentatively, D is TRBD1 (6 bases). Germline V gene lookup returns CDR1 MGHDK and CDR2 SYGVNS. Between the trimmed V and J ends, which lost 3 bases and 7 bases, there was a span of 18 bases. The CDR3 has 15 residues. This CDR3 reads CASSEFRGLEGGYTF. CDR3 nucleotides: TGTGCCAGCAGTGAGTTCAGGGGCCTCGAGGGTGGCTACACCTTC.

Note on this clone: At one end the junction does not follow the germline gene, possibly because of a read error. The chain combines TRBV29-1 with TRBJ2-6; tentatively, D is TRBD1 (5 bases). Germline V gene lookup returns CDR1 SQVTM and CDR2 ANQGSEA. There are 16 residues in the CDR3. The CDR3 spells CSVEDPLASGANGLTF. CDR3 in DNA: TGCAGCGTTGAGGACCCACTTGCATCTGGGGCCAACGGCCTGACTTTC. Together with reference TRBV29-1 and TRBJ2-6, the CDR3 gives the full variable domain: SAVISQKPSRDICQRGTSLTIQCQVDSQVTMMFWYRQQPGQSLTLIATANQGSEATYESGFVIDKFPISRPNLTFSTLTVSNMSPEDSSIYLCSVEDPLASGANGLTFGAGSRLTVL.

The CDR3 bases are TGTGCCAGCAGTGTTGGGACAGCGGGTGTTTACGAGCAGTACTTC. It specifies CASSVGTAGVYEQYF. The chain joins TRBV6-4 to TRBJ2-7; a weak D match, TRBD1 (7 bases). Trimming cost V 4 bases and J 4 bases, with 17 bases left between them. This CDR3 has 15 amino acids. Germline V lookup: CDR1 MRHNA, CDR2 SNTAGT.

This chain links TRBV6-5 with TRBJ1-5; D not resolved. The CDR3 contains 13 residues. Trimming stripped 4 bases from V and 6 bases from J, with 10 bases between. Germline V CDR1 and CDR2: MNHEY, SVGAGI. The CDR3 nucleotides are TGTGCCAGCAGTTCTGGGAGAAGTCAGCCCCAGCATTTT. This gives the protein CASSSGRSQPQHF.

The chain has TRBV28 and TRBJ2-2; D gene unclear. Trimming took 3 bases from V and 4 from J, leaving 15 bases between them. Germline CDR1 is MDHEN and CDR2 is SYDVKM. This CDR3 has 16 amino acids. The CDR3 here is CASSFGLQLTTGELFF. CDR3 DNA sequence: TGTGCCAGCAGTTTCGGCTTACAGCTGACCACCGGGGAGCTGTTTTTT.

V and J are TRBV6-5 and TRBJ2-7; tentative D call: TRBD1 (6 bases). The CDR3 runs to 13 residues. Germline assignment: CDR1 MNHEY and CDR2 SVGAGI. V lost 6 bases to trimming and J lost 2 bases, with 11 bases between them. This chain's CDR3 is CASREDSPYEQYF. In DNA, the CDR3 is TGTGCCAGCAGGGAGGACAGCCCCTACGAGCAGTACTTC.

The J gene is TRBJ1-2, the V gene TRBV27; no firm D call. The length of the CDR3 is 15 residues. CDR1 and CDR2 (germline): MNHEY, SMNVEV (reference sequence). Trimming removed 2 bases from V and 6 bases from J, with 16 bases in between. CDR3 nucleotides: TGTGCCAGCAGTTTACGGGGTCGGGGTGAGAATGGCTACACCTTC. Translation: CASSLRGRGENGYTF.

The CDR3 here is CASSEGLYNEQFF. In DNA, the CDR3 is TGTGCCAGCAGTGAGGGACTATACAATGAGCAGTTCTTC. The chain carries TRBV6-1 and TRBJ2-1; 7 bases agree with TRBD2. CDR3 length: 13 residues. From germline, CDR1 is MNHNS and CDR2 SASEGT. V shed 3 bases, J shed 4 bases, and the junction held 0 bases outside the gene matches.

This chain connects TRBV6-1 to TRBJ2-7; D may be TRBD2 (6 bases). V lost 7 bases, J lost 5 bases, and 15 bases lay in between. This CDR3 contains 13 residues. Germline V gene lookup returns CDR1 MNHNS and CDR2 SASEGT. The CDR3 region has the DNA TGTGCCAGCACGGGGGACTGGCGGGACGAGCAGTACTTC. It specifies CASTGDWRDEQYF.

The rearrangement joins TRBV28 to TRBJ1-5; D may be TRBD1 (6 bases). Trimming stripped 6 bases from V and 4 bases from J, with 16 bases between. Germline CDR1 reads MDHEN; CDR2 reads SYDVKM. The CDR3 runs to 15 residues. The CDR3 reads CASSLHRDINQPQHF. The DNA for the CDR3 is TGTGCCAGCAGCCTTCACCGGGACATTAATCAGCCCCAGCATTTT. Combining the CDR3 with reference TRBV28 and TRBJ1-5 gives the whole variable domain DVKVTQSSRYLVKRTGEKVFLECVQDMDHENMFWYRQDPGLGLRLIYFSYDVKMKEKGDIPEGYSVSREKKERFSLILESASTNQTSMYLCASSLHRDINQPQHFGDGTRLSIL.

This clone was counted between two and nine times. The V call is TRBV29-1, the J call TRBJ2-7, with D perhaps matching TRBD2 (6 bases). This CDR3 contains 12 residues. The V end lost 4 bases, the J end lost 2 bases, and 9 bases lay between the germline ends. Germline-derived CDR1 and CDR2 are SQVTM and ANQGSEA. The CDR3 reads CSVAGGTYEQYF. CDR3 in DNA: TGCAGCGTTGCGGGCGGGACCTACGAGCAGTACTTC.

This chain uses TRBV10-3 with TRBJ2-3; D call uncertain. The CDR3 consists of 14 residues. Germline V CDR1 and CDR2: ENHRY, SYGVKD. Trimming stripped 7 bases from V and 0 bases from J, with 11 bases between. CDR3 bases: TGTGCCATCAATACCAGATCTAGCACAGATACGCAGTATTTT. This codes for CAINTRSSTDTQYF.

This sequence joins TRBV18 and TRBJ2-2, with D perhaps TRBD1 (5 bases). V gave up 2 bases and J gave up 4 bases, with 8 bases separating them. CDR1 and CDR2 from the germline V gene are KGHSH and LQKENI. The CDR3 covers 14 residues. The CDR3 protein is CASSPKTGTGELFF. The CDR3 DNA follows: TGTGCCAGCTCACCAAAAACAGGCACCGGGGAGCTGTTTTTT.

This chain uses TRBV6-1 with TRBJ1-2; the match to TRBD1 covers 8 bases. J lost 4 bases, V lost 11 bases, and 12 bases had no gene match. The CDR3 has 14 amino acids. The germline V gene has CDR1 MNHNS and CDR2 SASEGT. This chain's CDR3 is CAATNRDRPYGYTF. In nucleotides, the CDR3 is TGTGCCGCGACTAACCGGGACAGGCCCTATGGCTACACCTTC.

The rearrangement joins TRBV28 to TRBJ2-7, with D possibly TRBD1 on 6 matching bases. The V and J ends lost 6 bases and 0 bases respectively, with 12 bases between them. This CDR3 region has 14 residues. Germline V lookup: CDR1 MDHEN, CDR2 SYDVKM. CDR3 sequence (DNA): TGTGCCAGCAGGGATACAGGGAGCTCCTACGAGCAGTACTTC. Translating it yields CASRDTGSSYEQYF.